Listed below are T cell receptor beta chains from one sample, sequenced in a study of shared clonotypes between healthy human individuals. The method was immunoSEQ multiplex PCR; TCRdb's version includes in-frame clones alone and lacks a portion of them. The sample shows about 710,000 clones, less than 80% of them seen only once. Material: memory CD4+ T cells sorted from blood. These receptors all stem from a woman in her thirties in good health. The CDR3 runs from the conserved cysteine through the conserved F or W. Each record gives: J gene, clone size, D gene, CDR3 length, V gene, CDR3 DNA, CDR3 protein. D genes are given only for firm matches. The listing skips clone size in some rows; elsewhere it reads once, few, many or a size class.

TRBJ2-1 | - | - | 12 | TRBV28 | TGTGCCAGTGGGCTCTCCTACAATGAGCAGTTCTTC | CASGLSYNEQFF
TRBJ2-1 | - | - | 14 | TRBV10-1 | TGCGCCAGCAGTGAGAGCAGGGGACGCAATGAGCAGTTCTTC | CASSESRGRNEQFF
TRBJ2-5 | few | - | 13 | TRBV11-2 | TGTGCCAGCAGCTTCACGGGGGAACAGACCCAGTACTTC | CASSFTGEQTQYF
TRBJ1-5 | - | TRBD1 | 15 | TRBV4-1 | TGCGCCAGCAGCCCAGGCAGGGGGGTCAATCAGCCCCAGCATTTT | CASSPGRGVNQPQHF
TRBJ1-4 | - | - | 15 | TRBV5-1 | TGCGCCAGCAGCTTGGCCGCCACAACTAATGAAAAACTGTTTTTT | CASSLAATTNEKLFF
TRBJ1-5 | - | - | 13 | TRBV6-6 | TGTGCCAGCAGTTACTCGTTGGATCAGCCCCAGCATTTT | CASSYSLDQPQHF
TRBJ2-1 | few | - | 14 | TRBV2 | TGTGCCAGCACCGATGGCGGGACTGGGAATGAGCAGTTCTTC | CASTDGGTGNEQFF
TRBJ2-7 | - | TRBD2 | 16 | TRBV15 | TGTGCCACCAGCAGAGGGGATAGCGGGAGTATCAACGAGCAGTACTTC | CATSRGDSGSINEQYF
TRBJ2-2 | many | - | 13 | TRBV2 | TGTGCCAGCAGTGAACAGAACACCGGGGAGCTGTTTTTT | CASSEQNTGELFF
TRBJ1-1 | - | - | 16 | TRBV5-1 | TGCGCCAGCAGCTTGGATGTGACGGGGCGAAGTACTGAAGCTTTCTTT | CASSLDVTGRSTEAFF
TRBJ1-1 | - | - | 12 | TRBV28 | TGTGCCAGCAGTTTAAGGGAAGGAGGAGCTTTCTTT | CASSLREGGAFF
TRBJ2-3 | - | - | 11 | TRBV5-8 | TGTGCCAGCAGCTTGCGTGATACGCAGTATTTT | CASSLRDTQYF
TRBJ1-2 | - | - | 14 | TRBV7-8 | TGTGCCAGCAGCTTTGCCTGGGGGAACTATGGCTACACCTTC | CASSFAWGNYGYTF
TRBJ2-7 | - | TRBD2 | 14 | TRBV2 | TGTGCCAGCAGTAAACTAGCGGGAGTGAACGAGCAGTACTTC | CASSKLAGVNEQYF
TRBJ1-1 | - | - | 14 | TRBV6-5 | TGTGCCAGCAGCCGAGGAAGTGGGAACACTGAAGCTTTCTTT | CASSRGSGNTEAFF
TRBJ2-7 | - | TRBD2 | 14 | TRBV19 | TGTGCCAGTAGTAGCGACGGAGCGGGAGGCGAGCAGTACTTC | CASSSDGAGGEQYF
TRBJ2-4 | - | - | 15 | TRBV10-1 | TGCGCCAGCAGTGAGGGTTGGTCAGGCAAAAACATTCAGTACTTC | CASSEGWSGKNIQYF
TRBJ1-4 | many | - | 15 | TRBV15 | TGTGCCACCTCGGCCTTGACGACAACTAATGAAAAACTGTTTTTT | CATSALTTTNEKLFF
TRBJ1-1 | few | - | 15 | TRBV10-3 | TGTGCCATCAGTGGGTTTGGGGTGATGAACACTGAAGCTTTCTTT | CAISGFGVMNTEAFF
TRBJ1-1 | - | - | 13 | TRBV7-9 | TGTGCCAGCAGGTCTGACAGTAACACTGAAGCTTTCTTT | CASRSDSNTEAFF
TRBJ2-2 | many | - | 15 | TRBV2 | TGTGCCAGCAGTGGAGAAGCCGAGGTGGGAAGGGAGCTGTTTTTT | CASSGEAEVGRELFF
TRBJ2-7 | once | TRBD1 | 13 | TRBV5-8 | TGTGCCAGCAGCTTTGACAGGGGCGCCGAGCAGTACTTC | CASSFDRGAEQYF
TRBJ1-1 | - | TRBD1 | 13 | TRBV6-1 | TGTGCCAGCTGCTCAACAGGGGCCACTGAAGCTTTCTTT | CASCSTGATEAFF
TRBJ1-1 | - | TRBD1 | 15 | TRBV27 | TGTGCCAGCAGTAAACGGACAGGGCTGAACACTGAAGCTTTCTTT | CASSKRTGLNTEAFF
TRBJ2-5 | - | - | 16 | TRBV6-1 | TGTGCCAGCAGTGAGAGGAGGGCAGGGCGTGGGAAGACCCAGTACTTC | CASSERRAGRGKTQYF
TRBJ2-7 | - | - | 14 | TRBV6-1 | TGTGCCAGCAGGATGTCCGCGGACTCCTACGAGCAGTACTTC | CASRMSADSYEQYF
TRBJ2-1 | - | TRBD1 | 14 | TRBV7-7 | TGTGCCAGCAGCATGGGACAGGAAAGGGGTGAGCAGTTCTTC | CASSMGQERGEQFF
TRBJ2-1 | once | - | 13 | TRBV19 | TGTGCCAGTAGTTTCGGTCCTAGCGATGAGCAGTTCTTC | CASSFGPSDEQFF
TRBJ1-2 | - | - | 15 | TRBV4-1 | TGCGCCAGCAGCCAATCCGGGACTTCAAACTATGGCTACACCTTC | CASSQSGTSNYGYTF
TRBJ2-7 | once | TRBD2 | 15 | TRBV7-3 | TGTGCCAGCAGCTTAAGGGCTAGCGGGAGATACGAGCAGTACTTC | CASSLRASGRYEQYF
TRBJ2-3 | - | - | 14 | TRBV7-9 | TGTGCCAGCAGCTTACGTGACAACACAGATACGCAGTATTTT | CASSLRDNTDTQYF
TRBJ1-2 | many | - | 13 | TRBV10-3 | TGTGCCATCAGTGAAAAGGATAACTATGGCTACACCTTC | CAISEKDNYGYTF
TRBJ1-1 | - | TRBD1 | 16 | TRBV5-1 | TGCGCCAGCAGCTTGGTCCAGGGGGCGCTTGGCACTGAAGCTTTCTTT | CASSLVQGALGTEAFF
TRBJ2-7 | - | - | 14 | TRBV7-8 | TGTGCCAGCAGCTTAGAGGGGGGGGCTTACGAGCAGTACTTC | CASSLEGGAYEQYF
TRBJ2-1 | - | TRBD2 | 17 | TRBV5-6 | TGTGCCAGCAGCTTAGACGGACTAGCGGGAGTAGGCAATGAGCAGTTCTTC | CASSLDGLAGVGNEQFF
TRBJ1-3 | - | TRBD1 | 16 | TRBV7-2 | TGTGCCAGCAGCTCCGCGGGACAGGGATTTGGAAACACCATATATTTT | CASSSAGQGFGNTIYF
TRBJ2-1 | - | TRBD2 | 19 | TRBV27 | TGTGCCAGCAGTTTAAGGGGGACTAGCGGGATCCGCTCCTACAATGAGCAGTTCTTC | CASSLRGTSGIRSYNEQFF
TRBJ2-2 | - | - | 17 | TRBV9 | TGTGCCAGCAGCGGCGGGAGCGCCTTAGGGGGGACCGGGGAGCTGTTTTTT | CASSGGSALGGTGELFF
TRBJ2-2 | - | - | 16 | TRBV6-5 | TGTGCCAGCAGTTACTTGGGCGGGCAGGCGACCGGGGAGCTGTTTTTT | CASSYLGGQATGELFF
TRBJ2-5 | - | - | 14 | TRBV4-1 | TGCGCCAGCAGCCAACTGGGCAACCAAGAGACCCAGTACTTC | CASSQLGNQETQYF
TRBJ2-7 | once | TRBD2 | 14 | TRBV7-9 | TGTGCCAGCAGCGCGACTAGCGGGAGCGGCGAGCAGTACTTC | CASSATSGSGEQYF
TRBJ2-7 | - | TRBD2 | 15 | TRBV5-1 | TGCGCCAGCAACCCCGGGAGGGGCCGGAACTACGAGCAGTACTTC | CASNPGRGRNYEQYF
TRBJ2-1 | - | - | 12 | TRBV7-2 | TGTGCCAGCAGTCCTACAACTAATGAGCAGTTCTTC | CASSPTTNEQFF
TRBJ2-7 | - | TRBD1 | 14 | TRBV18 | TGTGCCAGCTCACCAAAGGGACAGGGATACGAGCAGTACTTC | CASSPKGQGYEQYF
TRBJ1-1 | many | - | 15 | TRBV5-1 | TGCGCCACCACACCTGGGACTGTCTCGTCCACTGAAGCTTTCTTT | CATTPGTVSSTEAFF
TRBJ2-2 | many | TRBD2 | 16 | TRBV7-6 | TGTGCCAGCAGCCGGACTAGCGGGAGTGGGACCGGGGAGCTGTTTTTT | CASSRTSGSGTGELFF
TRBJ1-4 | - | TRBD1 | 15 | TRBV7-8 | TGTGCCAGCAGGCATTACAGGGGCATTGGGGAAAAACTGTTTTTT | CASRHYRGIGEKLFF
TRBJ2-2 | few | - | 14 | TRBV27 | TGTGCCAGCAGGACCTCATTGAACACCGGGGAGCTGTTTTTT | CASRTSLNTGELFF
TRBJ2-3 | - | TRBD2 | 15 | TRBV5-4 | TGTGCCAGCAGCTTACCCGGGGGGAGCACAGATACGCAGTATTTT | CASSLPGGSTDTQYF
TRBJ2-5 | - | - | 15 | TRBV25-1 | TGTGCCAGCAAGACAGGGTGGGGGGAACAAGAGACCCAGTACTTC | CASKTGWGEQETQYF
TRBJ1-1 | - | - | 14 | TRBV6-1 | TGTGCCAGCAGTGTGATCCGGGAGGGCACTGAAGCTTTCTTT | CASSVIREGTEAFF
TRBJ1-2 | - | - | 17 | TRBV4-1 | TGCGCCAGCAGCCAAGCCGGGGGGGCGCTTTTGCTCTATGGCTACACCTTC | CASSQAGGALLLYGYTF
TRBJ2-1 | once | TRBD1 | 14 | TRBV6-1 | TGTGCCAGCAGTCCGGGACAGGGTTTGTATGAGCAGTTCTTC | CASSPGQGLYEQFF